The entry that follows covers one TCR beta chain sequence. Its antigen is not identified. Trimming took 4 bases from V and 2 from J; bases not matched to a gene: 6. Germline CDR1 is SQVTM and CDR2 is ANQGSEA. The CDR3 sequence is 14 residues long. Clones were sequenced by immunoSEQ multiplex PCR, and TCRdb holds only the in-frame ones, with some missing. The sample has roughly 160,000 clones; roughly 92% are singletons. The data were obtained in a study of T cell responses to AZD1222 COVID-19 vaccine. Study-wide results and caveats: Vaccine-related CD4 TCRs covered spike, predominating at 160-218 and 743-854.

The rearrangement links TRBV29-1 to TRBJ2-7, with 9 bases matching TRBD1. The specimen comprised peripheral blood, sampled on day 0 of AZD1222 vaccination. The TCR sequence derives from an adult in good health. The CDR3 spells CSVVQGALPYEQYF. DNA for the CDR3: TGCAGCGTTGTACAGGGGGCGCTTCCCTACGAGCAGTACTTC.